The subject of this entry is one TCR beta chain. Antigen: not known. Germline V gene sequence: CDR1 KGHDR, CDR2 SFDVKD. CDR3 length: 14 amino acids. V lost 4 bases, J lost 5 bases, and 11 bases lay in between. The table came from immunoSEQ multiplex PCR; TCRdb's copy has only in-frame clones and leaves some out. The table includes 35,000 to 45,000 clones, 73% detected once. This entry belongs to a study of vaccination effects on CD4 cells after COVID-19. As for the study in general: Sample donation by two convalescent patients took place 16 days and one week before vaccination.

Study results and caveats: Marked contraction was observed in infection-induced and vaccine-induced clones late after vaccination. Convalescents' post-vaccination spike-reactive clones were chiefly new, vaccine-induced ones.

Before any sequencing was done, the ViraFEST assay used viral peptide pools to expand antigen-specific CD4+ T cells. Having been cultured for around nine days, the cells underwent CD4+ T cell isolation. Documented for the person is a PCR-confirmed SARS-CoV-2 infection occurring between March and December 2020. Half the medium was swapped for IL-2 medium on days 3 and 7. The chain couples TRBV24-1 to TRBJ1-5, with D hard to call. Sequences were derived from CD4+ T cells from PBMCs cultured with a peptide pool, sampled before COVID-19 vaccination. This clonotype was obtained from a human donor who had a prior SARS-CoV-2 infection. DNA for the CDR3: TGTGCCACCAGTGACCCGGGAGGGCATCAGCCCCAGCATTTT. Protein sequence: CATSDPGGHQPQHF.